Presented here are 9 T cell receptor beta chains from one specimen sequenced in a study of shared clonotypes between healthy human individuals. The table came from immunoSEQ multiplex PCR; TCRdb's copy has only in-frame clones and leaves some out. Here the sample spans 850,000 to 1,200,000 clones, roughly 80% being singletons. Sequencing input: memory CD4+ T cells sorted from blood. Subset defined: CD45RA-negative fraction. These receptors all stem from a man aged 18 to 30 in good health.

CDR3: CATSPGRGEGEQYF. The CDR3 bases are TGTGCCACCAGCCCAGGACGGGGGGAAGGGGAGCAGTACTTC. This chain connects TRBV15 to TRBJ2-7; 7 bases line up with TRBD2. This CDR3 comprises 14 residues. J gave up 7 bases and V 5 bases, and 11 bases lay outside the gene matches. CDR1 and CDR2 from the germline V gene are LNHNV and YYDKDF (reference sequence).

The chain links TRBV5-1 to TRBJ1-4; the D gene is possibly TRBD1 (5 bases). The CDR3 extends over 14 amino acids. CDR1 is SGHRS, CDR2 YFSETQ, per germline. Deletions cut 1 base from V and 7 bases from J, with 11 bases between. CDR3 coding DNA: TGCGCCAGCAGCTTGCAGGGATTGGCTGAAAAACTGTTTTTT. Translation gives CASSLQGLAEKLFF. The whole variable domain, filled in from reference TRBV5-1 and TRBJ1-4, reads KAGVTQTPRYLIKTRGQQVTLSCSPISGHRSVSWYQQTPGQGLQFLFEYFSETQRNKGNFPGRFSGRQFSNSRSEMNVSTLELGDSALYLCASSLQGLAEKLFFGSGTQLSVL.

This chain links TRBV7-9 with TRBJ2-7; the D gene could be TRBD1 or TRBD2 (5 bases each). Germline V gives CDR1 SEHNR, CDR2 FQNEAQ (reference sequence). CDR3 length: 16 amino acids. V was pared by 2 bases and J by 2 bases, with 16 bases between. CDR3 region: CASSLSSGPNPYEQYF. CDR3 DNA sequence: TGTGCCAGCAGCTTATCGTCGGGGCCCAACCCCTACGAGCAGTACTTC.

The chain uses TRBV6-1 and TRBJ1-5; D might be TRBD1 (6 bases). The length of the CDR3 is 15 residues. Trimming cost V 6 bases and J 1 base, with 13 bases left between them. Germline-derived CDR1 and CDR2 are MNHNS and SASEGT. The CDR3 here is CASSAGTLSNQPQHF. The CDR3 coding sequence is TGTGCCAGCAGCGCTGGGACACTAAGCAATCAGCCCCAGCATTTT.

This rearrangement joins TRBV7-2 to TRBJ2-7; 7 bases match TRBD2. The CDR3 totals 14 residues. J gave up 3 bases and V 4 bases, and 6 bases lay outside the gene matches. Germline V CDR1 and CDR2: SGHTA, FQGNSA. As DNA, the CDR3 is TGTGCCAGCAGCTCCATTAGCGGGTACTACGAGCAGTACTTC. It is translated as CASSSISGYYEQYF.

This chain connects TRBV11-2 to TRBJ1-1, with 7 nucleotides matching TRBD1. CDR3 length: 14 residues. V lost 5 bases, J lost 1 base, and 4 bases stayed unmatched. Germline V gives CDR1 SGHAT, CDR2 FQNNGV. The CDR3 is CASSLRQGNTEAFF. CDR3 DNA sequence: TGTGCCAGCAGCCTGAGACAGGGGAACACTGAAGCTTTCTTT. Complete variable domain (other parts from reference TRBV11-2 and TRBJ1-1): EAGVAQSPRYKIIEKRQSVAFWCNPISGHATLYWYQQILGQGPKLLIQFQNNGVVDDSQLPKDRFSAERLKGVDSTLKIQPAKLEDSAVYLCASSLRQGNTEAFFGQGTRLTVV.

This CDR3 reads CASSEGGLSNQPQHF. The CDR3 coding sequence is TGTGCCAGCAGTGAAGGGGGACTAAGCAATCAGCCCCAGCATTTT. The chain combines TRBV6-1 with TRBJ1-5; D is perhaps TRBD1 (5 bases). The CDR3 runs 15 residues. Germline CDR1 is MNHNS and CDR2 is SASEGT. The V end was cut by 1 base, the J end by 1 base, with 8 bases between.

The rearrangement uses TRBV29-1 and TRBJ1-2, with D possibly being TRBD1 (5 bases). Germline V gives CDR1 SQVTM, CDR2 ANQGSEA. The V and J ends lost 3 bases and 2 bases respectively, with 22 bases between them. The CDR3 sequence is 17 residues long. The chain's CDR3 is CSVDVSSVGAGNYGYTF. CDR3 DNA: TGCAGCGTTGATGTGTCGAGCGTAGGGGCAGGAAACTATGGCTACACCTTC. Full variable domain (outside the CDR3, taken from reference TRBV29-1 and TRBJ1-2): SAVISQKPSRDICQRGTSLTIQCQVDSQVTMMFWYRQQPGQSLTLIATANQGSEATYESGFVIDKFPISRPNLTFSTLTVSNMSPEDSSIYLCSVDVSSVGAGNYGYTFGSGTRLTVV.

CDR3 sequence (DNA): TGTGCCAGCAGTGGAGGGACAGCGTTTCTTACCAATGGCTACACCTTC. It translates to CASSGGTAFLTNGYTF. The chain uses TRBV2 and TRBJ1-2; the match to TRBD1 covers 7 bases. The V gene end was trimmed by 4 bases and the J gene end by 6 bases; junction bases not matched to a gene: 14. CDR3 size: 16 residues. CDR1 and CDR2 from the germline V gene are SNHLY and FYNNEI.